Here is one T cell receptor (beta chain) with its context. Antigen unknown. The source of the sample is a study of shared clonotypes between healthy human individuals. Trimming pared 6 bases from V and 3 bases from J, leaving 27 bases between. From germline, CDR1 is MDHEN and CDR2 SYDVKM. The CDR3 sequence is 18 residues long. Study-level points and caveats: Sampling was confined to blood; repertoires within tissues likely differ.

The run depth of the assay was deep. This table comes from immunoSEQ multiplex PCR, and its TCRdb copy is limited to in-frame clones, with some not included. The sample yields about 1.4 million clones, about 96% seen once. This TCR was recovered from a man aged 30-40 years in good health. Specimen: naive CD4+ T cells sorted from blood. Subset denoted: CD45RA+ positively selected. This sequence joins TRBV28 and TRBJ2-7; D unclear. In nucleotides, the CDR3 is TGTGCCAGCAGACACGGCAGGTTAAACGCTCAGTGGGACTACGAGCAGTACTTC. Its translation is CASRHGRLNAQWDYEQYF.